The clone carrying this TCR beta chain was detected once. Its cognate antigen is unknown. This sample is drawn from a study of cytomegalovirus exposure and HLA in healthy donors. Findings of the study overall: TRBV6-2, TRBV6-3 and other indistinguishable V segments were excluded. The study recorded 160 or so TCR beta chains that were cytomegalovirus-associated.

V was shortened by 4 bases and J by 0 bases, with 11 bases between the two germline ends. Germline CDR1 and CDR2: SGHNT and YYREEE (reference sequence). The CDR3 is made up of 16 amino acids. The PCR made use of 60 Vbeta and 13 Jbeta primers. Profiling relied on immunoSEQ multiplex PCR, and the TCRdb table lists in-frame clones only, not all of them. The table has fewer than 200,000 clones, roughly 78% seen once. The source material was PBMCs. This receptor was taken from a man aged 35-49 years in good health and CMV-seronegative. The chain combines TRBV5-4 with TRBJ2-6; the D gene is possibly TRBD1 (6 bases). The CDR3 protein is CASSPGTSSGANVLTF. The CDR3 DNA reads TGTGCCAGCAGCCCCGGGACAAGCTCTGGGGCCAACGTCCTGACTTTC.